This is a list of T cell receptor beta chains from one sample in a study of T cells in localized non-small cell lung cancer. The assay was immunoSEQ multiplex PCR, and TCRdb's table has in-frame clones only and misses some. The sample lists tens of thousands of clones; 93% were seen once. The sample consisted of peripheral blood, taken before any cancer treatment. The receptors were gathered from a female donor of 60 years or more with stage I lung adenocarcinoma. The CDR3 runs from the conserved cysteine through the conserved F or W. A D gene is named only where the DNA matches it firmly. Clone size is given for some rows only: seen once, a few or many times, or a class if the clone is expanded.

D gene	V gene	J gene	clone size	CDR3 DNA	CDR3 protein
.	TRBV2	TRBJ2-5	.	TGTGCCAGCAGTGATTTGGGGGTGGGAGAGACCCAGTACTTC	CASSDLGVGETQYF
.	TRBV6-1	TRBJ1-3	.	TGTGCCAGCGTCATAGGACTGAGGGGAGGAAACACCATATATTTT	CASVIGLRGGNTIYF
.	TRBV18	TRBJ1-5	.	TGTGCCAGCTCACCCCCCAATCAGCCCCAGCATTTT	CASSPPNQPQHF
TRBD2	TRBV7-2	TRBJ2-3	once	TGTGCCAGCAGCTTAGCTAGCGGGGGGGCCCCCCCAGATACGCAGTATTTT	CASSLASGGAPPDTQYF
TRBD1	TRBV18	TRBJ2-5	.	TGTGCCAGCTCCCGGACAGGGGGGTTTCAGGAGACCCAGTACTTC	CASSRTGGFQETQYF
TRBD2	TRBV27	TRBJ2-7	.	TGTGCCAGCAGTTTTACTAGCGGGGGCTACGAGCAGTACTTC	CASSFTSGGYEQYF
TRBD1	TRBV28	TRBJ2-5	.	TGTGCCAGCAGTTTGGGACAGAAGGAGACCCAGTACTTC	CASSLGQKETQYF
.	TRBV9	TRBJ2-6	.	TGTGCCAGCAGCGTAGTTGGGGGGGCCAACGTCCTGACTTTC	CASSVVGGANVLTF
.	TRBV5-1	TRBJ1-2	once	TGCGCCAGCAGCGTATATACTAACTATGGCTACACCTTC	CASSVYTNYGYTF
.	TRBV27	TRBJ1-1	.	TGTGCCAGCAGTTTATCCATCACCAGGGACACTGAAGCTTTCTTT	CASSLSITRDTEAFF
.	TRBV4-3	TRBJ1-1	.	TGCGCCAGCAGCCAAGAACCGACGGGGGGGAACACTGAAGCTTTCTTT	CASSQEPTGGNTEAFF
.	TRBV5-1	TRBJ1-1	once	TGCGCCAGCAGGCGTACCACAGGGACAACTGAAGCTTTCTTT	CASRRTTGTTEAFF
.	TRBV7-2	TRBJ2-7	.	TGTGCCAGCAACGTTGGGGGTCGAAGCTCCTACGAGCAGTACTTC	CASNVGGRSSYEQYF
TRBD2	TRBV10-3	TRBJ2-3	.	TGTGCCACAAGAGGGACTAGCGGGGGGCTCCGCACAGATACGCAGTATTTT	CATRGTSGGLRTDTQYF
.	TRBV5-1	TRBJ1-4	.	TGCGCCAGCAGCGGGGCGGCAACTAATGAAAAACTGTTTTTT	CASSGAATNEKLFF
.	TRBV7-9	TRBJ1-4	.	TGTGCCAGCAGCTTAGATCTCCAGACCACTAATGAAAAACTGTTTTTT	CASSLDLQTTNEKLFF
.	TRBV6-5	TRBJ1-2	.	TGTGCCAGCAGTTACTCAGGTTATGGCTACACCTTC	CASSYSGYGYTF
.	TRBV7-2	TRBJ2-1	.	TGTGCCAGCACAGCGGGACAGAGCTCCTACAATGAGCAGTTCTTC	CASTAGQSSYNEQFF
.	TRBV7-2	TRBJ2-5	once	TGTGCCAGCAGCTTAGCTTATCAAGAGACCCAGTACTTC	CASSLAYQETQYF
.	TRBV18	TRBJ1-4	.	TGTGCCAGCTCACCAAAGGAAAAACTGTTTTTT	CASSPKEKLFF
.	TRBV18	TRBJ2-5	.	TGTGCCAGCTCCCCTCAGGAGTCCCAAGAGACCCAGTACTTC	CASSPQESQETQYF
.	TRBV7-2	TRBJ1-5	.	TGTGCCACCGGGGGACACTTTAATCAGCCCCAGCATTTT	CATGGHFNQPQHF